This T cell receptor (beta chain) was observed in a study of control samples from healthy donors and cancer patients. The V gene lost 5 bases and the J gene lost 4 bases, with 11 bases spanning the gap. The CDR3 covers 13 residues. From germline, CDR1 is SGHTA and CDR2 FQGNSA. Using immunoSEQ multiplex PCR, the repertoire was profiled, and TCRdb retains in-frame clones only, with some absent. The sample has thousands of clones, 76% seen once; the top ten hold 16%. The TCR was taken from a male donor with melanoma. The chain employs TRBV7-2 and TRBJ2-5; D perhaps matches TRBD2 (7 bases). The sequenced sample was formalin-fixed, paraffin-embedded tissue. The CDR3 bases are TGTGCCAGCAGCGGGGGGGGCCCAGAGACCCAGTACTTC. Protein sequence: CASSGGGPETQYF.